This T cell receptor (beta chain) was recovered during a study of blood T cell repertoires in COVID-19. On the study more broadly: PBMCs, B-cell-depleted T cells, or T cells provided the cDNA or gDNA that made up the material.

CDR1 is LGHDT and CDR2 is YNNKEL in the germline V gene (reference sequence). The V end lost 6 bases, the J end lost 1 base, and 4 bases lay between the germline ends. The CDR3 consists of 13 residues. This clone was observed a handful of times. The protocol was immunoSEQ multiplex PCR, while the TCRdb copy is restricted to in-frame clones and leaves out a portion. The data show around 50,000 clones, approximately 80% seen once. Sequenced: peripheral blood. The origin of this receptor is a human donor with active or convalescent COVID-19. The donor label of this sample is uncertain. The chain couples TRBV3-1 (or the pseudogene TRBV3-2) to TRBJ2-6; D is undetermined. CDR3 DNA sequence: TGTGCCAGCAGGCTATCTGGGGCCAACGTCCTGACTTTC. Its translation: CASRLSGANVLTF.